The 28 T cell receptor beta chains below all came from one sample that was sequenced in a study of OX40 agonist ivuxolimab in advanced cancers. Clones were read by immunoSEQ multiplex PCR, and TCRdb kept only the in-frame ones, dropping some. The sample has around 63,000 clones, 80% to 90% seen once. The material sequenced was CD4+ or CD8+ T cells sorted from blood, taken in a trial of the OX40 agonist ivuxolimab. Receptor source: an adult with an advanced solid tumor such as melanoma, head and neck, liver or kidney cancer.

This chain links TRBV6-1 with TRBJ1-2, with D unclear. Germline CDR1 MNHNS, CDR2 SASEGT. CDR3 length: 15 residues. Trimming took 6 bases from V and 4 from J, leaving 18 bases between them. CDR3 protein: CASRGGRDIFYGYTF. Written as DNA, the CDR3 is TGTGCCAGCAGGGGCGGAAGAGATATCTTCTATGGCTACACCTTC.

As regards this clone: The same CDR3 arises from other DNA sequences in this sample as well. CDR3 loop: CASSLATGVETQYF. CDR3 nucleotide sequence: TGCGCCAGCAGCTTAGCCACAGGGGTGGAGACCCAGTACTTC. The V and J genes are TRBV5-1 and TRBJ2-5; TRBD1 matches 7 bases. Germline values: CDR1 SGHRS, CDR2 YFSETQ. The length of the CDR3 is 14 residues. Germline trimming cut 2 bases from V and 5 bases from J; bases unmatched to any gene: 6.

The chain combines TRBV5-1 with TRBJ2-7; no definite D call. V lost 0 bases to trimming and J lost 6 bases, with 13 bases between them. The CDR3 is made up of 14 amino acids. CDR1 is SGHRS and CDR2 is YFSETQ in the germline V gene. The CDR3 bases are TGCGCCAGCAGCTTGGCCGACCGTTGGGGCGAGCAGTACTTC. It is translated as CASSLADRWGEQYF.

The chain has TRBV5-6 and TRBJ2-3, with no clear D. Germline assignment: CDR1 SGHDT and CDR2 YYEEEE. V was shortened by 0 bases and J by 3 bases, with 14 bases between the two germline ends. The CDR3 has 16 residues. CDR3 in amino acids: CASSLVIPISTDTQYF. CDR3 bases: TGTGCCAGCAGCTTGGTCATCCCAATTAGTACAGATACGCAGTATTTT. The variable domain in full, with the rest retrieved from reference TRBV5-6 and TRBJ2-3, is DAGVTQSPTHLIKTRGQQVTLRCSPKSGHDTVSWYQQALGQGPQFIFQYYEEEERQRGNFPDRFSGHQFPNYSSELNVNALLLGDSALYLCASSLVIPISTDTQYFGPGTRLTVL.

The chain employs TRBV29-1 and TRBJ1-4; a possible D gene is TRBD1 (5 bases). Deletions cut 4 bases from V and 4 bases from J, with 16 bases between. Looked up from germline, CDR1 is SQVTM and CDR2 is ANQGSEA. The CDR3 covers 15 residues. DNA for the CDR3: TGCAGCGTTGGAACTTCGGGGGGAAATAATGAAAAACTGTTTTTT. It translates to CSVGTSGGNNEKLFF.

J is TRBJ2-1 and V is TRBV9, with D unclear. Trimming pared 1 base from V and 5 bases from J, leaving 10 bases between. The CDR3 is 14 residues long. Germline CDR1 SGDLS, CDR2 YYNGEE. Here the CDR3 reads CASSVRQVDNEQFF. CDR3 sequence (DNA): TGTGCCAGCAGCGTACGGCAGGTCGACAATGAGCAGTTCTTC.

This clone was counted once. CDR3 protein: CASSVVTVYGYTF. The CDR3 DNA reads TGTGCCAGCAGCGTAGTAACGGTCTATGGCTACACCTTC. V and J are TRBV9 and TRBJ1-2; no clear D. Deletions cut 0 bases from V and 4 bases from J, with 7 bases between. Germline CDR1 is SGDLS and CDR2 is YYNGEE. The CDR3 is 13 residues long.

The V and J genes are TRBV6-1 and TRBJ1-2; the D gene is possibly TRBD1 (6 bases). V lost 2 bases and J 3 bases, leaving 13 bases between the germline ends. CDR3 length: 15 residues. Germline V gene lookup returns CDR1 MNHNS and CDR2 SASEGT. Here the CDR3 DNA reads TGTGCCAGCAGTGAAATGGTGGGGGGCGACTATGGCTACACCTTC. Protein sequence: CASSEMVGGDYGYTF.

The chain couples TRBV9 to TRBJ2-5, with TRBD2 matching 8 bases. The J call may be wrong; the DNA end is better matched by TRBJ2-7. Germline V lookup: CDR1 SGDLS, CDR2 YYNGEE. The CDR3 spans 13 residues. The CDR3 DNA sequence: TGTGCCAGCAGCACGGGACTAGGGTACGAGCAGTACTTC. Protein: CASSTGLGYEQYF.

The chain is built from TRBV11-2 and TRBJ1-2; 7 nucleotides agree with TRBD1. Germline V lookup: CDR1 SGHAT, CDR2 FQNNGV. Trimming cost V 4 bases and J 6 bases; bases outside gene matches: 17. The CDR3 length is 17 residues. The CDR3 nucleotides read TGTGCCAGCAGCTCCCTGCGACAGGGCGGAAGGGCAGATGGCTACACCTTC. Protein product: CASSSLRQGGRADGYTF.

The rearrangement uses TRBV19 and TRBJ1-1, with a weak D call TRBD1 (5 bases). The CDR3 is 15 amino acids. With 4 bases removed from V and 0 bases from J, the gap between germline ends came to 12 bases. The germline gives CDR1 LNHDA, CDR2 SQIVND (reference sequence). The chain's CDR3 is CASSSYRTLNTEAFF. CDR3 nucleotides: TGTGCCAGTAGTAGTTACAGGACCCTGAACACTGAAGCTTTCTTT.

This clone appeared a single time. The chain uses TRBV7-6 and TRBJ2-7; 9 bases align to TRBD1. Germline trimming cut 0 bases from V and 3 bases from J; bases unmatched to any gene: 3. Per germline, CDR1 SGHVS and CDR2 FNYEAQ. CDR3 length: 15 amino acids. The CDR3 DNA is TGTGCCAGCAGCTTAGCCGGGACAGGGAACTACGAGCAGTACTTC. Translating gives CASSLAGTGNYEQYF. The full variable domain, its missing parts supplied by reference TRBV7-6 and TRBJ2-7, is GAGVSQSPRYKVTKRGQDVALRCDPISGHVSLYWYRQALGQGPEFLTYFNYEAQQDKSGLPNDRFSAERPEGSISTLTIQRTEQRDSAMYRCASSLAGTGNYEQYFGPGTRLTVT.

V and J are TRBV6-5 and TRBJ2-5, with 7 nucleotides matching TRBD2. Per germline, CDR1 MNHEY and CDR2 SVGAGI. Trimming at V came to 6 bases and at J to 5 bases, leaving 12 bases not matched to a gene. This CDR3 is 15 amino acids long. The CDR3 DNA is TGTGCCAGCAGGGGGACTACAAATTCGTGGGAGACCCAGTACTTC. Translated, it gives CASRGTTNSWETQYF.

The chain combines TRBV5-1 with TRBJ2-2; D is undetermined. CDR1 and CDR2 from the germline V gene are SGHRS and YFSETQ. The CDR3 length is 14 residues. Trimming pared 0 bases from V and 7 bases from J, leaving 10 bases between. The CDR3 DNA reads as TGCGCCAGCAGCTTGGAATCGGTGAGCGGGGAGCTGTTTTTT. Protein sequence: CASSLESVSGELFF. Filled out from reference TRBV5-1 and TRBJ2-2, the complete variable domain reads KAGVTQTPRYLIKTRGQQVTLSCSPISGHRSVSWYQQTPGQGLQFLFEYFSETQRNKGNFPGRFSGRQFSNSRSEMNVSTLELGDSALYLCASSLESVSGELFFGEGSRLTVL.

The V gene is TRBV28, the J gene TRBJ2-7; D perhaps matches TRBD1 (5 bases). The V gene's germline CDR1 is MDHEN and CDR2 SYDVKM. The CDR3 runs to 14 residues. The V gene lost 5 bases and the J gene lost 5 bases, with 16 bases spanning the gap. CDR3 DNA sequence: TGTGCCAGCAGTACGGCTTCAGGGTTCCACGAGCAGTACTTC. As protein: CASSTASGFHEQYF.

The table lists this clone with a count of one. The V call is TRBV2, the J call TRBJ2-7; D ambiguous. The CDR3 runs 12 residues. In germline, CDR1 is SNHLY, CDR2 FYNNEI. V lost 4 bases and J 1 base, leaving 5 bases between the germline ends. CDR3 coding DNA: TGTGCCAGCAGTGCCAGTTCCTACGAGCAGTACTTC. This codes for CASSASSYEQYF.

The chain carries TRBV7-9 and TRBJ1-6; D gene uncertain. The germline V gene has CDR1 SEHNR and CDR2 FQNEAQ (reference sequence). The V end lost 4 bases, the J end lost 6 bases, and 13 bases lay between the germline ends. The CDR3 consists of 15 residues. CDR3 region: CASSSGNSGNSPLHF. CDR3 in DNA: TGTGCCAGCAGCTCGGGGAATTCTGGTAATTCACCCCTCCACTTT.

V usage is TRBV15 and J usage is TRBJ1-2; 8 positions agree with TRBD1. Looked up from germline, CDR1 is LNHNV and CDR2 is YYDKDF (reference sequence). Germline trimming cut 3 bases from V and 4 bases from J; bases unmatched to any gene: 7. The length of the CDR3 is 15 residues. The CDR3 region has the DNA TGTGCCACCAGCAGTTCCGACAGGGGAATCTATGGCTACACCTTC. Residues: CATSSSDRGIYGYTF.

V is TRBV6-6 and J is TRBJ1-6, with 8 nucleotides matching TRBD1. The ends lost 7 bases at V and 8 bases at J; junction bases unmatched: 1. The CDR3 runs to 12 residues. The germline gives CDR1 MNHNY, CDR2 SVGAGI (reference sequence). The DNA for the CDR3 is TGTGCCAGCAAACAGGGGGATTCACCCCTCCACTTT. It specifies CASKQGDSPLHF.

A few counts support this clone. The V call is TRBV7-2, the J call TRBJ1-2; D might be TRBD1 (6 bases). The germline CDR1 and CDR2 sequences are SGHTA and FQGNSA. V was shortened by 5 bases and J by 2 bases, with 9 bases between the two germline ends. The CDR3 runs to 13 residues. This CDR3 reads CASSRTVNYGYTF. The CDR3 DNA sequence: TGTGCCAGCAGCCGGACAGTGAACTATGGCTACACCTTC.

This chain links TRBV5-1 with TRBJ2-5; possibly TRBD1 for D (5 bases). The V end was cut by 2 bases, the J end by 3 bases, with 8 bases between. CDR3 length: 13 amino acids. Germline assignment: CDR1 SGHRS and CDR2 YFSETQ. The CDR3 region has the DNA TGCGCCAGCAGCTTATGCAGGGAAGAGACCCAGTACTTC. Encoded protein: CASSLCREETQYF.

CDR3: CASSLGPQETQYF. CDR3 DNA: TGTGCCAGCAGCTTAGGACCACAAGAGACCCAGTACTTC. The chain employs TRBV11-1 and TRBJ2-5; D gene unclear. The CDR3 totals 13 residues. V lost 1 base and J lost 2, with 5 bases in between. Per the germline V gene, CDR1 is SGHAT and CDR2 is FQDESV (reference sequence).

The gene calls are TRBV7-3 and TRBJ2-7; no clear D. Germline V lookup: CDR1 SGHTA, CDR2 FQGTGA. This CDR3 has 13 residues. V was clipped by 3 bases and J by 2 bases, with 8 bases between them. In DNA, the CDR3 is TGTGCCAGCAGCTTCGGGCGTACCTACGAGCAGTACTTC. It encodes CASSFGRTYEQYF.

V usage is TRBV19 and J usage is TRBJ2-7; TRBD1 is a possible D gene (5 bases). There are 15 residues in the CDR3. Trimming shortened V by 0 bases and J by 3 bases, and 12 bases separated the two germline ends. CDR1 and CDR2 from the germline V gene are LNHDA and SQIVND (reference sequence). CDR3 protein: CASSIDTDTNYEQYF. The CDR3 nucleotides read TGTGCCAGTAGTATAGATACGGACACCAACTACGAGCAGTACTTC.

The rearrangement joins TRBV6-6 to TRBJ1-3; no clear D. The CDR3 contains 13 residues. Deletions cut 4 bases from V and 3 bases from J, with 7 bases between. Per the germline V gene, CDR1 is MNHNY and CDR2 is SVGAGI (reference sequence). The CDR3 protein is CASSSYGGNTIYF. For the CDR3, the DNA is TGTGCCAGCAGTTCCTACGGTGGAAACACCATATATTTT.

The rearrangement links TRBV6-1 to TRBJ2-5; TRBD1 or TRBD2 may be the D gene (5 bases each). The germline V and J ends were trimmed by 6 bases and 5 bases, with 19 bases remaining between them. Germline values: CDR1 MNHNS, CDR2 SASEGT. CDR3 length: 15 amino acids. CDR3 sequence (DNA): TGTGCCAGCAGGACCAATCAGGGCCCGGGGGAGACCCAGTACTTC. This translates into CASRTNQGPGETQYF.

This clone was seen only once. This chain connects TRBV4-1 to TRBJ1-4; 9 bases are shared with TRBD1. Germline CDR1 is MGHRA and CDR2 is YSYEKL. The CDR3 contains 14 residues. V lost 4 bases and J lost 4; bases outside the gene matches: 1. CDR3 in amino acids: CASSPGQGNEKLFF. The CDR3 DNA follows: TGCGCCAGCAGCCCGGGACAGGGTAATGAAAAACTGTTTTTT.

The genes are TRBV5-5 and TRBJ1-2, with D possibly matching TRBD1 (6 bases). Trimming removed 4 bases from V and 6 bases from J, with 13 bases in between. The CDR3 loop spans 13 amino acids. Looked up from germline, CDR1 is SGHKS and CDR2 is YYEKEE (reference sequence). CDR3 DNA sequence: TGTGCCAGCAGCCGGGCGGGGGCGGATGGCTACACCTTC. As protein: CASSRAGADGYTF. Complete variable domain (other parts from reference TRBV5-5 and TRBJ1-2): DAGVTQSPTHLIKTRGQQVTLRCSPISGHKSVSWYQQVLGQGPQFIFQYYEKEERGRGNFPDRFSARQFPNYSSELNVNALLLGDSALYLCASSRAGADGYTFGSGTRLTVV.